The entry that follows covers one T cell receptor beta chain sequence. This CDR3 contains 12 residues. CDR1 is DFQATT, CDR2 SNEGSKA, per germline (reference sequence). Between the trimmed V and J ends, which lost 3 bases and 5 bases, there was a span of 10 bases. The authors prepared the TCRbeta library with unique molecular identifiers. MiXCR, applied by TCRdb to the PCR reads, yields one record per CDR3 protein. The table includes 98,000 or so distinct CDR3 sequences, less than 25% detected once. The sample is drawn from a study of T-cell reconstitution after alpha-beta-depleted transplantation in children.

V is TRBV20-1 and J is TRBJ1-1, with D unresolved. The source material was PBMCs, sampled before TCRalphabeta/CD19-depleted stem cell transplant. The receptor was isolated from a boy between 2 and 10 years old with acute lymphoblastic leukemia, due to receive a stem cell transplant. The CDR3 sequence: CSARPGETEAFF. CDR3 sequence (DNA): TGCAGTGCTAGGCCGGGAGAGACTGAAGCTTTCTTT.